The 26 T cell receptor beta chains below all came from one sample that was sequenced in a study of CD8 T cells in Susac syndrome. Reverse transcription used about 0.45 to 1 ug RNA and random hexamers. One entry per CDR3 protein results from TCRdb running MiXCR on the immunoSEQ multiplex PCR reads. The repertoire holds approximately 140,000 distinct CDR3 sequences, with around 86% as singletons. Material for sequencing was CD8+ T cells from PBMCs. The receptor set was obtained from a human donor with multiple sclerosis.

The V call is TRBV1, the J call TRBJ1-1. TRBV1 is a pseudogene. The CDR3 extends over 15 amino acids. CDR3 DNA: TGCACCAGCAGCCAATGTCGGGAGTCAAGGACTGAAGCTTTCTTT. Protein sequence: CTSSQCRESRTEAFF.

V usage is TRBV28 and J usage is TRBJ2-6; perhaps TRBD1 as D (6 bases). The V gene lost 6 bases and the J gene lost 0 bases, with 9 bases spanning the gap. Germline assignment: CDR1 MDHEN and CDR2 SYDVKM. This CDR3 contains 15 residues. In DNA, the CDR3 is TGTGCCAGCAGGGACAGTTCCTCTGGGGCCAACGTCCTGACTTTC. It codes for CASRDSSSGANVLTF.

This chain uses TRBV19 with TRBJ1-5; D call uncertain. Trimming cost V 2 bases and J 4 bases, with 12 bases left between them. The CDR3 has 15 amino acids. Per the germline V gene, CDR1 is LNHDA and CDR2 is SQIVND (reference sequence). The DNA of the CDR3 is TGTGCCAGTAGTATATATGGAGGGCGGAATCAGCCCCAGCATTTT. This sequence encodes CASSIYGGRNQPQHF.

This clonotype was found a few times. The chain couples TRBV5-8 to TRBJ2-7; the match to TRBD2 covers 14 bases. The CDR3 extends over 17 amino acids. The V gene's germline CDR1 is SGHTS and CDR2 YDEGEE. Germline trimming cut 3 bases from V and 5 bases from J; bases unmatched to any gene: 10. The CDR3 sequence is CASSSLGLAGVDNEQYV. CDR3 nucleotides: TGTGCCAGCAGCTCCCTGGGACTAGCGGGAGTCGACAACGAGCAGTACGTC.

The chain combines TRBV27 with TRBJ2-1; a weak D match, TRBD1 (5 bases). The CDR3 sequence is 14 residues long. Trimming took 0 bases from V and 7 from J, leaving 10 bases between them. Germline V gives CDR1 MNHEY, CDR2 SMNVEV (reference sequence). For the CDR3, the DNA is TGTGCCAGCAGTTTATCAGGCGCAGGGAATGAGCAGTTCTTC. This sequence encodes CASSLSGAGNEQFF.

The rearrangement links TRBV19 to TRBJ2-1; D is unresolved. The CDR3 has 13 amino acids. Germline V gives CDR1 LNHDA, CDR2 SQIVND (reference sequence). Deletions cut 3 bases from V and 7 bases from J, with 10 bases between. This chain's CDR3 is CASSMSQRNEQFF. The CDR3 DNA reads TGTGCCAGTAGTATGAGTCAGAGAAATGAGCAGTTCTTC.

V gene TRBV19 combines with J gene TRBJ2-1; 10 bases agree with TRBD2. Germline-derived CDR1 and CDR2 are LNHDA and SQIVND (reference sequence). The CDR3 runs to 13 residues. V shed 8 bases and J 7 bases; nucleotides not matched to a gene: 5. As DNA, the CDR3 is TGTGCCAGTCTAGCGGGGGAGGGGAATGAGCAGTTCTTC. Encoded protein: CASLAGEGNEQFF.

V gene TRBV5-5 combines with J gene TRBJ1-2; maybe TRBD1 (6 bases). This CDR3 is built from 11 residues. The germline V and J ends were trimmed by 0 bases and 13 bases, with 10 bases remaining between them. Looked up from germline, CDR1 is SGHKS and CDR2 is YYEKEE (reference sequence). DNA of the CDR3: TGTGCCAGCAGCTTGGGGACAGTTATCACCTTC. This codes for CASSLGTVITF.

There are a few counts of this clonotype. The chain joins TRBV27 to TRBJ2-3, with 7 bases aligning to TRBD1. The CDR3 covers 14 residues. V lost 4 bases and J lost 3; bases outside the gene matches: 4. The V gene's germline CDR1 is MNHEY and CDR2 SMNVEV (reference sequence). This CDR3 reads CASSSRQGTDTQYF. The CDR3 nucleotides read TGTGCCAGCAGTTCCAGACAGGGAACAGATACGCAGTATTTT.

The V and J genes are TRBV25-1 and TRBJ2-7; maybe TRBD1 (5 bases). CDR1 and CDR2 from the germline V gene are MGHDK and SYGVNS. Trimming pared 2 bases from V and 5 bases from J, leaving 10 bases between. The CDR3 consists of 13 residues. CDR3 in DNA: TGTGCCAGCAGTGAAAACAGGAACCACGAGCAGTACTTC. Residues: CASSENRNHEQYF.

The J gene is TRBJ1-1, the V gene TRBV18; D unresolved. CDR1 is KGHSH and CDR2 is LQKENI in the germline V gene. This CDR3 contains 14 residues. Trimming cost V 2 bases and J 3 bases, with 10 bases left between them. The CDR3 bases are TGTGCCAGCTCACCATCCTTTGGGTACACTGAAGCTTTCTTT. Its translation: CASSPSFGYTEAFF.

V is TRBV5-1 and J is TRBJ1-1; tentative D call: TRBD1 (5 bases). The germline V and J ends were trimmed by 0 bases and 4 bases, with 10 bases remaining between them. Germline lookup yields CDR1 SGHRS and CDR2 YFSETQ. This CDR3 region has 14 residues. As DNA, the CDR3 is TGCGCCAGCAGCTTGGGCGGCAGGGCCACTGAAGCTTTCTTT. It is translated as CASSLGGRATEAFF.

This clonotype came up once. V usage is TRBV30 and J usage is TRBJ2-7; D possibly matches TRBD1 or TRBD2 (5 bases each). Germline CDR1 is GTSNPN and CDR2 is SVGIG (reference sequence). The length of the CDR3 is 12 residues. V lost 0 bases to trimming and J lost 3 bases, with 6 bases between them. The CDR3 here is CAWSVGGYEQYF. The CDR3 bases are TGTGCCTGGAGTGTTGGGGGCTACGAGCAGTACTTC.

The CDR3 loop reads CASSGTGGFYNEQFF. The CDR3 nucleotides are TGTGCCAGCAGCGGGACAGGGGGGTTCTACAATGAGCAGTTCTTC. V gene TRBV12-3 or TRBV12-4 combines with J gene TRBJ2-1, with 11 bases lining up with TRBD1. The CDR3 has 15 amino acids. Losses at the gene ends were 6 bases for V and 3 bases for J; bases not matched to a gene: 4.

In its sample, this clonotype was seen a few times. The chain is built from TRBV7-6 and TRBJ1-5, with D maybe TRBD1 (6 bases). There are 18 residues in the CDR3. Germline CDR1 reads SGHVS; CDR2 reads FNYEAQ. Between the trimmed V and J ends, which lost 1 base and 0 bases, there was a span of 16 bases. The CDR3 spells CASSLVAGGSYSNQPQHF. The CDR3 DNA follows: TGTGCCAGCAGCTTAGTTGCTGGGGGCTCCTATAGCAATCAGCCCCAGCATTTT.

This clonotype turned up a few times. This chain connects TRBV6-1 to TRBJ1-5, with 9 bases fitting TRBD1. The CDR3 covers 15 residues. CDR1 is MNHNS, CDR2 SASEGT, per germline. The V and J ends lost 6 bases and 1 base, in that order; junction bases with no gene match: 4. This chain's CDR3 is CASRQGALSNQPQHF. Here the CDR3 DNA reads TGTGCCAGCAGACAGGGGGCCTTGAGCAATCAGCCCCAGCATTTT.

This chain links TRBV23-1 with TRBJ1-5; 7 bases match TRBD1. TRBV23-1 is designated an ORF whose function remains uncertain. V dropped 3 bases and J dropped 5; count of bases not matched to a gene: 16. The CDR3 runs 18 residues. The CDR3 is CASSHHLAGGARDQPQHF. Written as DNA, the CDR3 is TGCGCCAGCAGTCATCATCTAGCAGGGGGGGCGCGCGATCAGCCCCAGCATTTT.

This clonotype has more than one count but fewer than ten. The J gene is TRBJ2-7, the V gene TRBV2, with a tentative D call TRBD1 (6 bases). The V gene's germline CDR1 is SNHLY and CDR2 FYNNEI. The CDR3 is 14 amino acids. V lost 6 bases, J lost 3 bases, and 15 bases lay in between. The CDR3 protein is CASSESGTLYEQYF. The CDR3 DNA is TGTGCCAGCAGCGAATCCGGGACACTCTACGAGCAGTACTTC. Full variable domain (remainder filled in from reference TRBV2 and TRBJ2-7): EPEVTQTPSHQVTQMGQEVILRCVPISNHLYFYWYRQILGQKVEFLVSFYNNEISEKSEIFDDQFSVERPDGSNFTLKIRSTKLEDSAMYFCASSESGTLYEQYFGPGTRLTVT.

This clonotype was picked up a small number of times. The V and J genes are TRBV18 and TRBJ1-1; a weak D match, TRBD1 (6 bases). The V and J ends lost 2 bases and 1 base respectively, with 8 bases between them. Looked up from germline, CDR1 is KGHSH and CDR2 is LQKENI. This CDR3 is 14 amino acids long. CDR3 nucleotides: TGTGCCAGCTCACCAGCCAGGGGGAACACTGAAGCTTTCTTT. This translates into CASSPARGNTEAFF.

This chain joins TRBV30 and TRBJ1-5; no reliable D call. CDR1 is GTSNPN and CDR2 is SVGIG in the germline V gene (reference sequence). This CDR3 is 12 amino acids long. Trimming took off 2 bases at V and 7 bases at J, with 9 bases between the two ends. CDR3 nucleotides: TGTGCCTGGAGTTGGGGAGACCAGCCCCAGCATTTT. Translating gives CAWSWGDQPQHF. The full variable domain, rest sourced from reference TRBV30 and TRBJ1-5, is SQTIHQWPATLVQPVGSPLSLECTVEGTSNPNLYWYRQAAGRGLQLLFYSVGIGQISSEVPQNLSASRPQDRQFILSSKKLLLSDSGFYLCAWSWGDQPQHFGDGTRLSIL.

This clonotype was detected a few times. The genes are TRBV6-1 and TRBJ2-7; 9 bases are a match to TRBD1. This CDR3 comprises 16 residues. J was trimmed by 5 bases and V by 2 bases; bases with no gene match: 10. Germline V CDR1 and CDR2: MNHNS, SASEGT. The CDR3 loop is CASSETVGTGSHEQYF. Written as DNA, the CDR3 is TGTGCCAGCAGTGAAACTGTTGGGACAGGGTCCCACGAGCAGTACTTC.

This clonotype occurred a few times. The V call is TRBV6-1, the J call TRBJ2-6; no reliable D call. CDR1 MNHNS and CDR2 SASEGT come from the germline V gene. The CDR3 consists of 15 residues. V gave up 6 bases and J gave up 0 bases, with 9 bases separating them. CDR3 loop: CASSTSRSGANVLTF. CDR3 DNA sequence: TGTGCCAGCAGCACCAGCCGCTCTGGGGCCAACGTCCTGACTTTC.

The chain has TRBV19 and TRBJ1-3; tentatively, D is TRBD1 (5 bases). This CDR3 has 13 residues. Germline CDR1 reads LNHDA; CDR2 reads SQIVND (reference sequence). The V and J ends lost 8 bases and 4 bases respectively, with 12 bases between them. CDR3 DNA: TGTGCCAGTTGGAGGGGCGCCGGAAACACCATATATTTT. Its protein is CASWRGAGNTIYF. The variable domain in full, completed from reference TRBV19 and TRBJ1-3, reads DGGITQSPKYLFRKEGQNVTLSCEQNLNHDAMYWYRQDPGQGLRLIYYSQIVNDFQKGDIAEGYSVSREKKESFPLTVTSAQKNPTAFYLCASWRGAGNTIYFGEGSWLTVV.

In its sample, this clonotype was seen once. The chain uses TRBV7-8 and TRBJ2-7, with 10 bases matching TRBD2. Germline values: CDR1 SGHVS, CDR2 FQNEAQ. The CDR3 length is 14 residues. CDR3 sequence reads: CATVSGGGSYEQYV. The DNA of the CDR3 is TGTGCGACCGTCAGCGGGGGGGGCTCCTACGAGCAGTACGTC.

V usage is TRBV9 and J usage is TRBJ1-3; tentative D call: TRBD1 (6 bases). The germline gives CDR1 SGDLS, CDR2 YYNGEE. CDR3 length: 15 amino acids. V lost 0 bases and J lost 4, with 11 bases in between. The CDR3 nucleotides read TGTGCCAGCAGCGTAGCAGGGGCGTTCGGAAACACCATATATTTT. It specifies CASSVAGAFGNTIYF.

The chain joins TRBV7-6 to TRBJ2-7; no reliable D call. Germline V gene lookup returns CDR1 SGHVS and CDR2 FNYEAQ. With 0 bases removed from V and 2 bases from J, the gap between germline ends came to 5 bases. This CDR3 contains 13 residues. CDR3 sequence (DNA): TGTGCCAGCAGCTTAGCGGAGACCTACGAGCAGTACGTC. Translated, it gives CASSLAETYEQYV.